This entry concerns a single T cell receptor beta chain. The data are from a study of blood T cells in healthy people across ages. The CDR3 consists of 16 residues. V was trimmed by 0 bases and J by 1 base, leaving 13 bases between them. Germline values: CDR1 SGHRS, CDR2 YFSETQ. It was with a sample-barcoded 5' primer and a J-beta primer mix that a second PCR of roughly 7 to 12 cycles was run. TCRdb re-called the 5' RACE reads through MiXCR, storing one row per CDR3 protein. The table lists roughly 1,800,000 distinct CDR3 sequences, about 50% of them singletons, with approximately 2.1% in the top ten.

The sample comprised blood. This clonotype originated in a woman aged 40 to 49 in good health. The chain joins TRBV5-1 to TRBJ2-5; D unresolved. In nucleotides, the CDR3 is TGCGCCAGCAGCTTGGGAATCGGACGGATCCAAGAGACCCAGTACTTC. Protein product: CASSLGIGRIQETQYF.